A selection of T cell receptor beta chains follows, all from one sample in a study of PD-1 blockade in classical Hodgkin lymphoma. This table comes from immunoSEQ multiplex PCR, and its TCRdb copy is limited to in-frame clones, with some not included. Of fewer than 70,000 clones listed, roughly 91% are singletons. The sequences come from peripheral blood mononuclear cells (PBMCs), collected before the second cycle of nivolumab. The receptors stem from a human donor with classical Hodgkin lymphoma. Each CDR3 is given with its conserved first and last residue. The D gene is left open where the match is weak. Clone size is shown for a subset of rows, as once, few, many or a class of expanded clone.

>-|TRBJ2-5|-|TRBV11-2
TGTGCCAGCAGCTTAGAGAGCCTTCCGAGAGAGACCCAGTACTTC
CASSLESLPRETQYF
>-|TRBJ1-1|-|TRBV4-1
TGCGCCAGCAGCCACCACAGACAGAACACTGAAGCTTTCTTT
CASSHHRQNTEAFF
>once|TRBJ2-5|-|TRBV5-1
TGCGCCAGCAGCTTGGCGGTCGGGGGGCTAGGAGAGACCCAGTACTTC
CASSLAVGGLGETQYF
>-|TRBJ1-6|-|TRBV7-9
TGTGCCAGCAGCTTCGAGGGAGGACCCCTCCACTTT
CASSFEGGPLHF
>-|TRBJ2-1|TRBD2|TRBV30
TGTGCCTGGAGTGCCCGCACTAGCGGGGGCTACAATGAGCAGTTCTTC
CAWSARTSGGYNEQFF
>-|TRBJ1-1|-|TRBV9
TGTGCCAGCAGCGTAGATGTCGTCACTGAAGCTTTCTTT
CASSVDVVTEAFF
>-|TRBJ2-3|-|TRBV5-1
TGCGCCAGCCGCTTACCCACGGACCGGGATACGCAGTATTTT
CASRLPTDRDTQYF
>-|TRBJ1-6|-|TRBV5-1
TGCGCCAGCAGCTCTGACCCAGGTTCACCCCTCCACTTT
CASSSDPGSPLHF
>once|TRBJ1-4|-|TRBV5-1
TGCGCCAGCGGGTTTCGAGGCCCTAATGAAAAACTGTTTTTT
CASGFRGPNEKLFF
>-|TRBJ2-7|-|TRBV7-6
TGTGCCAGCAGCTTCAGGGGAAACTCCTACGAGCAGTACTTC
CASSFRGNSYEQYF
>-|TRBJ2-5|-|TRBV11-3
TGTGCCAGCAGCTCAAACCCCCAACAAAAACAGGGAAAACCCGAGACCCAGTACTTC
CASSSNPQQKQGKPETQYF
>-|TRBJ2-7|-|TRBV11-2
TGTGCCAGTAGCGGATTCGAGCAGTACTTC
CASSGFEQYF
>-|TRBJ2-1|-|TRBV9
TGTGCCAGCAGCGTAGTTGGGTACAATGAGCAGTTCTTC
CASSVVGYNEQFF
>-|TRBJ1-1|-|TRBV6-5
TGTGCCAGCAGTTATAGCGGGGCCCCGAACACTGAAGCTTTCTTT
CASSYSGAPNTEAFF
>-|TRBJ2-5|TRBD1|TRBV7-9
TGTGCCAGCAGCCCATGGACAGGGGTAGAGACCCAGTACTTC
CASSPWTGVETQYF
>-|TRBJ2-7|TRBD1|TRBV2
TGTGCCAGCACCAGGACAGGGCAATACGAGCAGTACTTC
CASTRTGQYEQYF
>-|TRBJ2-1|TRBD2|TRBV5-1
TGCGCCAGCAGCTCCTCGGGACTAACCTACAATGAGCAGTTCTTC
CASSSSGLTYNEQFF
>-|TRBJ2-5|-|TRBV27
TGTGCCAGCAGCGACGTAGGGACCCAGTACTTC
CASSDVGTQYF
>-|TRBJ2-3|-|TRBV5-1
TGCGCCAGCAGCAACCCCTCTCTGGCGGGAACTAGCACAGATACGCAGTATTTT
CASSNPSLAGTSTDTQYF
>-|TRBJ2-1|TRBD2|TRBV18
TGTGCCAGCTCACCACAGGGACTACAAATCAATGAGCAGTTCTTC
CASSPQGLQINEQFF
>-|TRBJ2-1|TRBD2|TRBV5-1
TGCGCCAGCAGCTTGGGCGGGGGAGCATCATCTAACTCCGTACATGAGCAGTTCTTC
CASSLGGGASSNSVHEQFF
>-|TRBJ2-5|-|TRBV27
TGTGCCAGCAGTAAGACAAGGGAGACCCAGTACTTC
CASSKTRETQYF
>-|TRBJ1-1|TRBD1|TRBV4-1
TGCGCCAGCAGCTACACGACAGGGGCCGACACTGAAGCTTTCTTT
CASSYTTGADTEAFF
>-|TRBJ2-3|-|TRBV19
TGTGCCAGTAGTAGGTGGACAGATACGCAGTATTTT
CASSRWTDTQYF
>-|TRBJ1-1|-|TRBV5-1
TGCGCCAGCAGCTTGAGCGCAGGGATGAACACTGAAGCTTTCTTT
CASSLSAGMNTEAFF
>-|TRBJ1-1|TRBD1|TRBV7-8
TGTGCCAGCAGCCCGACAGGGGGCACTGAAGCTTTCTTT
CASSPTGGTEAFF
>-|TRBJ1-1|-|TRBV7-3
TGTGCCAGCAGCGGCGGGATGAACGGTGAAGCTTTCTTT
CASSGGMNGEAFF
>-|TRBJ2-1|-|TRBV11-3
TGTGCCAGCAGCTTTGGGCAGGGGAAACATGAGCAGTTCTTC
CASSFGQGKHEQFF
>-|TRBJ2-2|-|TRBV4-1
TGCGCCAGCAGCCAAGTCCAGGACACCGGGGAGCTGTTTTTT
CASSQVQDTGELFF
>-|TRBJ2-5|-|TRBV1
TGCACCAGCAGCCCCGGCCCTAGCGGAACCCATAGGGGCCAGTACTTC
CTSSPGPSGTHRGQYF
>-|TRBJ1-1|TRBD1|TRBV7-9
TGTGCCAGCAGCTCGAGGGGACAGCCTACGATCGAAGCTTTCTTT
CASSSRGQPTIEAFF
>-|TRBJ1-1|TRBD1|TRBV7-6
TGTGCCAGCAGCTCCGGGACAGGGGAAGCTTTCTTT
CASSSGTGEAFF
>-|TRBJ1-6|-|TRBV7-9
TGTGCCAGCAGCGATCACTCAGATTCTAATTCACCCCTCCACTTT
CASSDHSDSNSPLHF